The present T cell receptor beta chain was sequenced within a study of blood T cell repertoires in COVID-19 (TCRdb year 2020). Context from the whole study: Samples from collaborators originated in the United States, Italy and Spain and spanned both the acute and convalescent phases of COVID-19. Sample metadata almost always included a de-identified subject ID, COVID-19 status, age in years and sex. The repertoires were made available in a free public database intended to serve as a resource for research on the immune response to SARS-CoV-2. The samples were drawn from the first 160 participants of the ongoing ImmuneRACE study and from more than 1,000 subjects provided by 6 global collaborators. The material from the prospective study consisted of cDNA or gDNA derived from T cells, B-cell-depleted T cells, or PBMCs. Deeply sampled blood TCRbeta repertoires from subjects exposed to, actively infected with, or recovered from COVID-19 were included in the dataset. Where available, HLA class I and class II types were taken from metadata supplied by the sample provider and were not determined by assay-based typing. General conclusions and limits of the study: The quantity of clinical and demographic metadata differed by source and by participant and was supplied without curation.

Collaborating institutions collected whole blood in K2EDTA tubes following their own protocols. Collaborator samples were shipped for TCRbeta analysis as frozen whole blood, isolated PBMCs, or DNA extracted from either sample type. V lost 0 bases and J lost 5 bases, and the count of bases not matched to a germline gene is 8. CDR1 and CDR2 were assigned from the germline V gene as SGHRS and YFSETQ. The CDR3 covers 16 residues, taking in both the cysteine and the phenylalanine. CDR3 DNA is the only sequence kept; it has 48 bases, read in frame from the first base. The immunoSEQ Assay, a bias-controlled multiplex PCR, was used to amplify TCRbeta CDR3 regions from genomic DNA. Under the source paper's analysis protocol: Nucleated cell counts per sample were estimated from amplification of reference gene primers within the assay. Sequence reads were collapsed and filtered to measure the absolute abundance of every unique TCRbeta CDR3 rearrangement. For each sample, productive Simpson clonality was calculated as the square root of Simpson's diversity index across productive rearrangements. TCRdb took over this immuneACCESS table, retaining in-frame rearrangements with V and J assigned. Such tables are incomplete; in checked studies, under half of the missing clones stem from an unresolved V gene, and the remainder is unexplained. V and J calls and clone size come straight from that table; D and trimming were deduced from the DNA. This sample has 90,000 to 95,000 clones in its table, and about 90% of those were observed once. The top ten clonotypes cover 6.5% to 9.5% of the sample.

This clone was observed once. No cognate antigen has been identified for it. Per-base qualities were not stored, and no clone one base away is much larger. This clonotype was sampled from a woman aged 70-85 years with acute or convalescent COVID-19. Sequenced input: peripheral blood. The V and J segments used are TRBV5-1 and TRBJ2-5, with 9 central nucleotides matching TRBD1. The CDR3 in this case is CASSLGNRGRGETQYF. DNA sequence: TGCGCCAGCAGCTTGGGCAACAGGGGGCGCGGTGAGACCCAGTACTTC.